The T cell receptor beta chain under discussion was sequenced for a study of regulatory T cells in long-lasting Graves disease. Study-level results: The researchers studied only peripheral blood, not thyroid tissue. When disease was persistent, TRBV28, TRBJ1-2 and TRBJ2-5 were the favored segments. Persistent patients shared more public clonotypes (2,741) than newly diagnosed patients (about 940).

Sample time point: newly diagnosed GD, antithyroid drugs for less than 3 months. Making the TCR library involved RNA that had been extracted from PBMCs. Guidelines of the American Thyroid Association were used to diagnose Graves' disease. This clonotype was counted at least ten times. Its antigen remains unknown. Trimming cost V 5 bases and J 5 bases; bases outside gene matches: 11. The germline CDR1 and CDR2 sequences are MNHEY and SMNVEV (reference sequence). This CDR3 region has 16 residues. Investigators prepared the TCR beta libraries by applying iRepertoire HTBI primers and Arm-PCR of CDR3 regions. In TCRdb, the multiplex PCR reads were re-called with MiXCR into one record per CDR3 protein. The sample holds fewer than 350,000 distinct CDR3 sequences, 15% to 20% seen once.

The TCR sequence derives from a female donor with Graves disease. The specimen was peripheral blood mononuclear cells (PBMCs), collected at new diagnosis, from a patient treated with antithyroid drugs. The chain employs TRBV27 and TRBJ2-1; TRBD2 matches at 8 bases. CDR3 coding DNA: TGTGCCAGCAGTCTCCAGCCTAGCGGGCCTCACAATGAGCAGTTCTTC. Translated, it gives CASSLQPSGPHNEQFF.